These 15 T cell receptor beta chains originate from one sample sequenced in a study of blood T cell repertoires in COVID-19. The table came from immunoSEQ multiplex PCR; TCRdb's copy has only in-frame clones and leaves some out. The sample contains 200,000 to 300,000 clones, 86% of which appear only once. Sequencing input: peripheral blood. These receptor sequences come from a woman older than 75 with COVID-19, enrolled during active disease.

The genes are TRBV7-2 and TRBJ2-2, with TRBD1 as a possible D gene (6 bases). The germline gives CDR1 SGHTA, CDR2 FQGNSA. The V end lost 4 bases, the J end lost 8 bases, and 23 bases lay between the germline ends. CDR3 size: 17 residues. CDR3 nucleotide sequence: TGTGCCAGCAGCTCACCCACAGGGCGTCGGGAAGTGGGGGAGCTGTTTTTT. This encodes CASSSPTGRREVGELFF.

A few counts support this clone. The chain employs TRBV7-8 and TRBJ1-3, with D tentatively TRBD1 (6 bases). The V gene's germline CDR1 is SGHVS and CDR2 FQNEAQ. The germline V and J ends were trimmed by 3 bases and 1 base, with 7 bases remaining between them. The CDR3 runs to 14 residues. The CDR3 here is CASSLGTSGNTIYF. The CDR3 DNA follows: TGTGCCAGCAGCTTGGGGACATCTGGAAACACCATATATTTT.

The chain links TRBV10-1 to TRBJ2-3; 8 nucleotides line up with TRBD2. Germline CDR1 reads WNHNN; CDR2 reads SYGVQD (reference sequence). V was clipped by 6 bases and J by 2 bases; unmatched bases: 4. This CDR3 comprises 14 residues. This CDR3 reads CASSPGGVTDTQYF. As DNA, the CDR3 is TGCGCCAGCAGCCCCGGGGGGGTCACAGATACGCAGTATTTT.

This clone was seen many times. The chain carries TRBV5-1 and TRBJ1-1; D is possibly TRBD1 (5 bases). This CDR3 has 14 residues. Germline CDR1 reads SGHRS; CDR2 reads YFSETQ. The V end was cut by 0 bases, the J end by 5 bases, with 11 bases between. The CDR3 reads CASSLEGAKTEAFF. DNA of the CDR3: TGCGCCAGCAGCTTGGAAGGGGCCAAGACTGAAGCTTTCTTT.

The V and J genes are TRBV20-1 and TRBJ2-2, with 7 bases matching TRBD1. The V gene end was trimmed by 3 bases and the J gene end by 6 bases; junction bases not matched to a gene: 13. The CDR3 consists of 16 residues. CDR1 and CDR2 (germline): DFQATT, SNEGSKA (reference sequence). The CDR3 loop is CSASQAGTASAGELFF. The CDR3 DNA follows: TGCAGTGCTAGTCAAGCCGGGACAGCCTCGGCCGGGGAGCTGTTTTTT.

The sample holds one count of this clone. The chain combines TRBV5-1 with TRBJ1-1; D not certain. Germline CDR1 is SGHRS and CDR2 is YFSETQ. Trimming shortened V by 0 bases and J by 4 bases, and 16 bases separated the two germline ends. The length of the CDR3 is 16 residues. In nucleotides, the CDR3 is TGCGCCAGCAGCTTGGCGGGCGCCCCTGGGAGCACTGAAGCTTTCTTT. Its translation is CASSLAGAPGSTEAFF.

The chain employs TRBV3-1 (or the pseudogene TRBV3-2) and TRBJ2-7, with D perhaps TRBD1 (6 bases). The CDR3 has 14 residues. V was trimmed by 6 bases and J by 6 bases, leaving 18 bases between them. In germline, CDR1 is LGHDT, CDR2 YNNKEL (reference sequence). This CDR3 reads CASRLLRGGSEQYF. CDR3 DNA: TGTGCCAGCAGATTGCTGCGAGGGGGATCCGAGCAGTACTTC.

V usage is TRBV19 and J usage is TRBJ2-7; D is possibly TRBD1 (7 bases). V shed 5 bases and J shed 2 bases, with 13 bases lying between them. In germline, CDR1 is LNHDA, CDR2 SQIVND (reference sequence). The CDR3 is 14 residues long. Here the CDR3 DNA reads TGTGCCAGTAGTCCGTCAGGGGGGACCTACGAGCAGTACTTC. This sequence encodes CASSPSGGTYEQYF.

This chain joins TRBV28 and TRBJ1-2; 8 bases are a match to TRBD1. Looked up from germline, CDR1 is MDHEN and CDR2 is SYDVKM. After removal of 3 bases from V and 1 base from J, the junction contained 4 bases not matched to a gene. This CDR3 is 15 amino acids long. The CDR3 loop is CASSLTGQGNYGYTF. The CDR3 nucleotides read TGTGCCAGCAGTTTGACTGGACAGGGTAACTATGGCTACACCTTC.

V is TRBV19 and J is TRBJ1-2; 10 nucleotides agree with TRBD1. J was trimmed by 4 bases and V by 5 bases; bases with no gene match: 4. Germline loops: CDR1 LNHDA, CDR2 SQIVND (reference sequence). The CDR3 consists of 14 residues. The CDR3 nucleotides read TGTGCCAGTAGTTCCAGGACAGGGGGCTATGGCTACACCTTC. This gives the protein CASSSRTGGYGYTF.

This clone showed up just once. The chain links TRBV7-2 to TRBJ2-2; 9 nucleotides match TRBD1. The CDR3 sequence is 17 residues long. V shed 4 bases, J shed 0 bases, and the junction held 6 bases outside the gene matches. Germline V gives CDR1 SGHTA, CDR2 FQGNSA. The CDR3 protein is CASSSRQGVPNTGELFF. The CDR3 DNA reads TGTGCCAGCAGCTCGAGACAGGGGGTCCCGAACACCGGGGAGCTGTTTTTT. Using reference TRBV7-2 and TRBJ2-2 for the parts outside the CDR3, the full variable domain is GAGVSQSPSNKVTEKGKDVELRCDPISGHTALYWYRQSLGQGLEFLIYFQGNSAPDKSGLPSDRFSAERTGGSVSTLTIQRTQQEDSAVYLCASSSRQGVPNTGELFFGEGSRLTVL.

The rearrangement uses TRBV6-5 and TRBJ1-6, with a possible D match to TRBD1 (5 bases). Trimming took off 5 bases at V and 11 bases at J, with 13 bases between the two ends. CDR1 and CDR2 (germline): MNHEY, SVGAGI. This CDR3 region has 13 residues. The CDR3 sequence is CASSQTGVPPLHF. The DNA for the CDR3 is TGTGCCAGCAGTCAAACGGGGGTGCCACCCCTCCACTTT.

The V gene is TRBV19, the J gene TRBJ2-3, with TRBD2 matching 10 bases. Looked up from germline, CDR1 is LNHDA and CDR2 is SQIVND (reference sequence). Unmatched junction bases numbered 8, after V lost 3 bases and J lost 2 bases. The CDR3 is made up of 17 amino acids. CDR3 amino acids: CASSISASGGITDTQYF. DNA for the CDR3: TGTGCCAGTAGTATTTCGGCTAGCGGGGGAATCACAGATACGCAGTATTTT.

The chain joins TRBV7-2 to TRBJ1-2; TRBD1 aligns across 8 bases. The CDR3 extends over 16 amino acids. Germline loops: CDR1 SGHTA, CDR2 FQGNSA. The V and J ends lost 1 base and 4 bases, in that order; junction bases with no gene match: 8. The CDR3 region is CASSLGRGRGIYGYTF. The CDR3 DNA reads TGTGCCAGCAGCTTAGGCAGGGGGCGAGGAATCTATGGCTACACCTTC.

The chain couples TRBV29-1 to TRBJ2-6; TRBD1 aligns across 11 bases. The trim removed 5 bases at V and 9 bases at J, leaving 6 bases unmatched. Looked up from germline, CDR1 is SQVTM and CDR2 is ANQGSEA. The CDR3 has 14 amino acids. As DNA, the CDR3 is TGCAGCGTTAAGGACAGGGGGCTTTTCAACGTCCTGACTTTC. Translated, it gives CSVKDRGLFNVLTF. Filled out from reference TRBV29-1 and TRBJ2-6, the complete variable domain reads SAVISQKPSRDICQRGTSLTIQCQVDSQVTMMFWYRQQPGQSLTLIATANQGSEATYESGFVIDKFPISRPNLTFSTLTVSNMSPEDSSIYLCSVKDRGLFNVLTFGAGSRLTVL.